Each of the 32 T cell receptor beta chains below was sequenced from the same sample in a study of blood T cells in healthy people across ages. Through a sample-barcoded 5' primer and a J-beta primer mix, a second PCR was run for roughly 6 to 11 cycles. TCRdb called the 5' RACE reads again in MiXCR, with one record for every CDR3 protein. Altogether 700,000 or so distinct CDR3 sequences are present, roughly 43% being singletons, with the ten largest covering about 32%. Sequencing used blood. These receptors were collected from a man aged 80 or over in good health.

The chain employs TRBV12-3 or TRBV12-4 and TRBJ2-3; D uncertain. V shed 8 bases and J shed 1 base, with 13 bases lying between them. This CDR3 has 14 residues. The CDR3, as DNA: TGTGCCAGCGGCGGTAGAAGGGGCACAGATACGCAGTATTTT. This sequence encodes CASGGRRGTDTQYF.

This rearrangement joins TRBV12-3 or TRBV12-4 to TRBJ2-4; D is undetermined. The J call may be wrong; the DNA end is better matched by TRBJ2-7. This CDR3 spans 11 amino acids. CDR3 sequence: CASSLTDEQYF. CDR3 DNA: TGTGCCAGCAGTTTAACGGACGAGCAGTACTTC.

This clonotype has only a few counts. This chain links TRBV20-1 with TRBJ2-7; no firm D call. This CDR3 is built from 12 residues. Trimming removed 6 bases from V and 1 base from J, with 10 bases in between. The germline CDR1 and CDR2 sequences are DFQATT and SNEGSKA (reference sequence). This chain's CDR3 is CSATGQSYEQYF. CDR3 nucleotide sequence: TGCAGTGCCACCGGCCAGTCCTACGAGCAGTACTTC.

There are a few counts of this clonotype. The chain joins TRBV29-1 to TRBJ2-2; D perhaps matches TRBD2 (5 bases). V was trimmed by 5 bases and J by 5 bases, leaving 6 bases between them. The CDR3 sequence is 11 residues long. Germline V gives CDR1 SQVTM, CDR2 ANQGSEA. CDR3: CSVWETGELFF. CDR3 bases: TGCAGCGTTTGGGAGACCGGGGAGCTGTTTTTT.

The gene calls are TRBV5-4 and TRBJ2-1; D remains unclear. V dropped 3 bases and J dropped 0 bases, with 16 bases sitting between them. CDR1 and CDR2 from the germline V gene are SGHNT and YYREEE (reference sequence). The CDR3 extends over 17 amino acids. Written as DNA, the CDR3 is TGTGCCAGCAGCTCTCGCGAGGTCCGTCCCTCCTACAATGAGCAGTTCTTC. This translates into CASSSREVRPSYNEQFF.

The J gene is TRBJ1-6, the V gene TRBV11-2; 8 nucleotides align to TRBD1. Germline lookup yields CDR1 SGHAT and CDR2 FQNNGV. The CDR3 is 17 amino acids. The junction had 4 bases not matched to a gene; V was cut back by 3 bases and J by 0 bases. The CDR3 loop is CASSFTGGSSYNSPLHF. Here the CDR3 DNA reads TGTGCCAGCAGCTTCACAGGGGGTAGCTCCTATAATTCACCCCTCCACTTT.

V usage is TRBV7-2 and J usage is TRBJ2-7; the D gene is possibly TRBD2 (5 bases). The ends were cut back, 4 bases at V and 10 bases at J, with 20 bases in the middle. CDR1 is SGHTA and CDR2 is FQGNSA in the germline V gene. The CDR3 is 14 residues long. The CDR3 loop is CASSSRPQQRHQYF. Written as DNA, the CDR3 is TGTGCCAGCAGCTCCCGACCCCAACAGCGGCACCAGTACTTC. Full variable domain (remainder filled in from reference TRBV7-2 and TRBJ2-7): GAGVSQSPSNKVTEKGKDVELRCDPISGHTALYWYRQSLGQGLEFLIYFQGNSAPDKSGLPSDRFSAERTGGSVSTLTIQRTQQEDSAVYLCASSSRPQQRHQYFGPGTRLTVT.

The rearrangement uses TRBV5-1 and TRBJ2-7; 7 bases map to TRBD1. J lost 3 bases, V lost 4 bases, and 7 bases had no gene match. The germline V gene encodes CDR1 SGHRS and CDR2 YFSETQ. The CDR3 has 14 residues. The CDR3 spells CASSMGGQDYEQYF. The CDR3 DNA is TGCGCCAGCAGCATGGGCGGACAGGACTACGAGCAGTACTTC.

This clonotype was picked up a small number of times. The genes are TRBV28 and TRBJ1-5; possibly TRBD1 for D (6 bases). CDR3 size: 12 residues. The germline CDR1 and CDR2 sequences are MDHEN and SYDVKM. The chain's CDR3 is CGSGTLNQPQHF. In nucleotides, the CDR3 is TGTGGGAGCGGGACACTGAATCAGCCCCAGCATTTT.

The rearrangement uses TRBV12-3 or TRBV12-4 and TRBJ2-7, with TRBD1 identical over 7 bases. Trimming took 5 bases from V and 7 from J; bases not matched to a gene: 8. CDR3 length: 13 amino acids. The DNA for the CDR3 is TGTGCCAGCAGTGTAGAACAGGGGAATGAGCAGTACTTC. Translating it yields CASSVEQGNEQYF.

This clonotype showed up just a few times. The rearrangement uses TRBV30 and TRBJ2-5; D unclear. V shed 4 bases and J shed 5 bases, with 8 bases lying between them. This CDR3 comprises 11 residues. The germline gives CDR1 GTSNPN, CDR2 SVGIG (reference sequence). DNA of the CDR3: TGTGCCTGGACCCCTCGGGAGACCCAGTACTTC. It codes for CAWTPRETQYF. Full variable domain (rest looked up from reference TRBV30 and TRBJ2-5): SQTIHQWPATLVQPVGSPLSLECTVEGTSNPNLYWYRQAAGRGLQLLFYSVGIGQISSEVPQNLSASRPQDRQFILSSKKLLLSDSGFYLCAWTPRETQYFGPGTRLLVL.

The J gene is TRBJ2-1, the V gene TRBV6-2 or TRBV6-3; D is perhaps TRBD2 (6 bases). The CDR3 is made up of 15 amino acids. V lost 0 bases, J lost 9 bases, and 15 bases lay in between. Germline CDR1 is MNHEY and CDR2 is SVGEGT. The CDR3 coding sequence is TGTGCCAGCAGTTACTCCAAAGGGGCTAGCGCTGAGCAGTTCTTC. Protein: CASSYSKGASAEQFF.

The J gene is TRBJ1-2, the V gene TRBV4-1, with TRBD1 as a possible D gene (5 bases). Germline CDR1 is MGHRA and CDR2 is YSYEKL. V was shortened by 4 bases and J by 0 bases, with 9 bases between the two germline ends. This CDR3 spans 14 amino acids. CDR3 nucleotide sequence: TGCGCCAGCAGCCCGGGACGGGCTAACTATGGCTACACCTTC. Translation: CASSPGRANYGYTF.

The chain links TRBV4-2 to TRBJ1-1; D gene unclear. V was pared by 3 bases and J by 4 bases, with 12 bases between. This CDR3 contains 14 residues. Germline lookup yields CDR1 LGHNA and CDR2 YNFKEQ. The CDR3 loop is CASSHSVVGTEAFF. CDR3 sequence (DNA): TGTGCCAGCAGCCATTCGGTAGTGGGCACTGAAGCTTTCTTT.

The chain combines TRBV4-2 with TRBJ2-2; D is unresolved. V was trimmed by 8 bases and J by 5 bases, leaving 6 bases between them. In germline, CDR1 is LGHNA, CDR2 YNFKEQ. The CDR3 sequence is 11 residues long. The CDR3 here is CASLGTGELFF. The CDR3 DNA reads as TGTGCCAGCTTGGGTACCGGGGAGCTGTTTTTT.

CDR3 coding DNA: TGTGCCAGCAGCATGCAGACGGTGAACACTGAAGCTTTCTTT. Translation: CASSMQTVNTEAFF. The genes are TRBV5-5 and TRBJ1-1; unclear D gene. The CDR3 runs to 14 residues. V lost 4 bases, J lost 0 bases, and 10 bases lay in between. In germline, CDR1 is SGHKS, CDR2 YYEKEE (reference sequence).

The chain carries TRBV7-9 and TRBJ2-7; 9 nucleotides line up with TRBD2. Trimming took 1 base from V and 7 from J; bases not matched to a gene: 17. This CDR3 has 18 residues. Germline CDR1 is SEHNR and CDR2 is FQNEAQ (reference sequence). The CDR3: CASSLGRVAGDLDNEQYF. The CDR3 nucleotides read TGTGCCAGCAGCTTAGGTCGGGTAGCGGGAGATCTCGACAATGAGCAGTACTTC.

This clonotype was recorded at least ten times. V gene TRBV20-1 combines with J gene TRBJ2-7; D possibly matches TRBD1 or TRBD2 (6 bases each). The germline gives CDR1 DFQATT, CDR2 SNEGSKA (reference sequence). V lost 6 bases to trimming and J lost 3 bases, with 12 bases between them. The CDR3 is 12 amino acids. In DNA, the CDR3 is TGCAGTGCCGGGGGCCACAGCTACGAGCAGTACTTC. This encodes CSAGGHSYEQYF.

The V gene is TRBV5-1, the J gene TRBJ2-1, with D possibly TRBD1 on 6 matching bases. This CDR3 has 14 amino acids. Germline V lookup: CDR1 SGHRS, CDR2 YFSETQ. The ends were cut back, 4 bases at V and 3 bases at J, with 11 bases in the middle. This CDR3 reads CASSLTGGYNEQFF. In nucleotides, the CDR3 is TGCGCCAGCAGCCTGACAGGCGGCTACAATGAGCAGTTCTTC.

This clonotype appeared once. This chain uses TRBV2 with TRBJ2-7, with 8 nucleotides matching TRBD2. V shed 7 bases and J 7 bases; nucleotides not matched to a gene: 15. The germline CDR1 and CDR2 sequences are SNHLY and FYNNEI. This CDR3 has 15 amino acids. The CDR3 DNA is TGTGCCAGCACACTGGAGCGGGAGTCATACAATGAGCAGTACTTC. It yields the protein CASTLERESYNEQYF.

The rearrangement links TRBV25-1 to TRBJ2-4, with D perhaps given as TRBD1 or TRBD2 (5 bases each). Per germline, CDR1 MGHDK and CDR2 SYGVNS. The CDR3 extends over 15 amino acids. The V end was cut by 4 bases, the J end by 0 bases, with 10 bases between. The CDR3 DNA follows: TGTGCCAGCAGTGGGGGGTTCCTAGCCAAAAACATTCAGTACTTC. Translated, it gives CASSGGFLAKNIQYF.

The chain carries TRBV6-1 and TRBJ1-2; D remains unclear. The ends were cut back, 3 bases at V and 5 bases at J, with 13 bases in the middle. This CDR3 has 14 amino acids. Germline V gives CDR1 MNHNS, CDR2 SASEGT. CDR3 loop: CASSEREGRYGYTF. CDR3 DNA sequence: TGTGCCAGCAGTGAGCGGGAGGGCAGGTATGGCTACACCTTC.

This clonotype has a handful of counts. J is TRBJ2-5 and V is TRBV7-2; 9 bases line up with TRBD1. This CDR3 is 16 amino acids long. Germline V CDR1 and CDR2: SGHTA, FQGNSA. J gave up 5 bases and V 5 bases, and 12 bases lay outside the gene matches. CDR3 DNA sequence: TGTGCCAGCAGCCCCTTTTACAGGGGGCGCGGGGAGACCCAGTACTTC. It encodes CASSPFYRGRGETQYF. Variable domain in full (rest from reference TRBV7-2 and TRBJ2-5): GAGVSQSPSNKVTEKGKDVELRCDPISGHTALYWYRQSLGQGLEFLIYFQGNSAPDKSGLPSDRFSAERTGGSVSTLTIQRTQQEDSAVYLCASSPFYRGRGETQYFGPGTRLLVL.

This sequence joins TRBV5-4 and TRBJ1-1; 7 bases fit TRBD1. Germline V CDR1 and CDR2: SGHNT, YYREEE (reference sequence). CDR3 length: 14 residues. Unmatched junction bases numbered 6, after V lost 2 bases and J lost 5 bases. The CDR3 DNA reads as TGTGCCAGCAGCTTACAGGGGTCGAGAACTGAAGCTTTCTTT. The encoded protein is CASSLQGSRTEAFF.

This clonotype appeared a few times. The genes are TRBV11-1 and TRBJ2-2; D is unresolved. The germline V and J ends were trimmed by 1 base and 6 bases, with 12 bases remaining between them. CDR1 and CDR2 (germline): SGHAT, FQDESV (reference sequence). This CDR3 spans 15 amino acids. This chain's CDR3 is CASSLGNQDAGELFF. DNA for the CDR3: TGTGCCAGCAGCTTAGGGAATCAGGATGCCGGGGAGCTGTTTTTT.

This clonotype was found a few times. The V and J genes are TRBV27 and TRBJ1-2; D remains unclear. Trimming shortened V by 6 bases and J by 3 bases, and 14 bases separated the two germline ends. This CDR3 is 14 amino acids long. In germline, CDR1 is MNHEY, CDR2 SMNVEV (reference sequence). CDR3 in amino acids: CASSRTRKDYGYTF. In DNA, the CDR3 is TGTGCCAGCAGCCGCACCCGTAAGGACTATGGCTACACCTTC.

This clonotype turned up a few times. This chain uses TRBV29-1 with TRBJ2-1; tentative D call: TRBD2 (5 bases). The CDR3 runs 12 residues. Trimming took 7 bases from V and 8 from J, leaving 15 bases between them. Looked up from germline, CDR1 is SQVTM and CDR2 is ANQGSEA. Here the CDR3 reads CSAGPYGDEQFF. In nucleotides, the CDR3 is TGCAGCGCCGGGCCCTACGGGGATGAGCAGTTCTTC.

This chain connects TRBV20-1 to TRBJ2-1; 7 bases agree with TRBD2. CDR1 is DFQATT and CDR2 is SNEGSKA in the germline V gene (reference sequence). With 5 bases clipped from V and 0 bases from J, the junction kept 7 bases outside the gene matches. This CDR3 comprises 15 residues. The CDR3 loop reads CSAERGGSSYNEQFF. As DNA, the CDR3 is TGCAGTGCTGAGAGGGGCGGGAGCTCCTACAATGAGCAGTTCTTC.

The chain links TRBV28 to TRBJ2-7; 7 bases match TRBD1. V shed 6 bases, J shed 1 base, and the junction held 6 bases outside the gene matches. The CDR3 totals 14 residues. CDR1 is MDHEN, CDR2 SYDVKM, per germline. CDR3 sequence (DNA): TGTGCCAGCAGGAGAGGGGGCGCGTCCTACGAGCAGTACTTC. Amino acids: CASRRGGASYEQYF.

V usage is TRBV7-2 and J usage is TRBJ1-1; TRBD1 is a possible D gene (6 bases). CDR3 length equals 13 residues. Per germline, CDR1 SGHTA and CDR2 FQGNSA. V lost 2 bases to trimming and J lost 8 bases, with 12 bases between them. CDR3 sequence: CASSLRPTGEAFF. The CDR3, as DNA: TGTGCCAGCAGCTTAAGGCCTACAGGGGAAGCTTTCTTT.

The V and J genes are TRBV7-6 and TRBJ2-7; 10 positions agree with TRBD1. The CDR3 totals 16 residues. Trimming removed 5 bases from V and 3 bases from J; junction bases left unmatched: 10. Germline values: CDR1 SGHVS, CDR2 FNYEAQ. The CDR3 loop reads CASSQAGTGVFYEQYF. The CDR3 DNA sequence: TGTGCCAGCAGCCAAGCAGGGACAGGGGTCTTCTACGAGCAGTACTTC.

This clonotype has at least ten counts. Its ends do not fully match the called genes, so a read error is possible. The chain joins TRBV7-7 to TRBJ2-3; no definite D call. CDR1 and CDR2 (germline): SSHAT, FNYEAQ (reference sequence). The CDR3 consists of 14 residues. The DNA of the CDR3 is TGTGCTAGCAGCGTAGGCCGCACCGCAGATACGCAGTATTTT. This codes for CASSVGRTADTQYF.